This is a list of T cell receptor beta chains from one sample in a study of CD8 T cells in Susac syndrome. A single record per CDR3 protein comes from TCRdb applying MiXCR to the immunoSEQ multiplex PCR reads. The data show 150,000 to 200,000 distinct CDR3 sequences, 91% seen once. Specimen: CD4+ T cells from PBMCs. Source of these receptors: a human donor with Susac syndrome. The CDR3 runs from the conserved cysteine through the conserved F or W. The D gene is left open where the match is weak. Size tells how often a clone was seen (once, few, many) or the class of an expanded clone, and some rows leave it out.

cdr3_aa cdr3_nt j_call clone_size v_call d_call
CASKPGLAGAGANVLIF TGTGCCAGCAAACCGGGACTAGCGGGAGCTGGGGCCAACGTCCTGATTTTC TRBJ2-6 - TRBV7-3 TRBD2
CASSPGPGPLNYNSPLHF TGTGCCAGCAGCCCCGGACCGGGACCGCTAAATTATAATTCACCCCTCCACTTT TRBJ1-6 - TRBV3-1 -
CSVGRGFGGMNTEAFF TGCAGCGTTGGGCGGGGGTTCGGGGGTATGAACACTGAAGCTTTCTTT TRBJ1-1 - TRBV29-1 -
CASSLLWRQGALNTEAFF TGCGCCAGCAGCTTGTTATGGAGGCAGGGGGCTTTGAACACTGAAGCTTTCTTT TRBJ1-1 - TRBV5-1 TRBD1
CASSQVGVPSGNTIYF TGTGCCAGCAGCCAAGTTGGGGTCCCCTCTGGAAACACCATATATTTT TRBJ1-3 - TRBV3-1 -
CASSPNHGAGTETQYF TGTGCCAGCAGCCCAAACCATGGAGCGGGAACAGAGACCCAGTACTTC TRBJ2-5 - TRBV7-3 TRBD2
CASSPSGGGSYNEQFF TGTGCCAGCAGCCCCTCCGGTGGAGGCTCCTACAATGAGCAGTTCTTC TRBJ2-1 - TRBV4-2 -
CASRRGSTDTQYF TGTGCCAGCCGCCGGGGGAGCACAGATACGCAGTATTTT TRBJ2-3 few TRBV6-5 -
CASSAQGGTEAFF TGTGCCAGCAGCGCACAGGGAGGCACTGAAGCTTTCTTT TRBJ1-1 - TRBV7-9 -
CASSFPSGRALYEQYF TGTGCCAGCAGTTTCCCGAGCGGGAGGGCCCTCTACGAGCAGTACTTC TRBJ2-7 - TRBV28 TRBD2
CASSPTGGGNTEAFF TGTGCCAGCAGTCCCACGGGAGGCGGGAACACTGAAGCTTTCTTT TRBJ1-1 - TRBV28 -
CASRYGTGSTDTQYF TGTGCCAGCAGATACGGGACAGGGTCGACAGATACGCAGTATTTT TRBJ2-3 - TRBV7-9 TRBD1
CSASDSSGVEYEQYF TGCAGTGCCTCTGACTCTAGCGGGGTGGAGTACGAGCAGTACTTC TRBJ2-7 - TRBV20-1 TRBD2
CASRRDRSSYEQYF TGTGCCAGCCGAAGGGACAGGTCCTCCTACGAGCAGTACTTC TRBJ2-7 - TRBV2 TRBD1
CASSLPGEGSNEQFF TGTGCCAGCAGCCTCCCAGGGGAGGGGAGCAATGAGCAGTTCTTC TRBJ2-1 - TRBV6-6 -
CASSERSTFTGELFF TGTGCCAGCAGTGAAAGGTCTACCTTCACCGGGGAGCTGTTTTTT TRBJ2-2 - TRBV6-1 -
CAWSGQGGTEAFF TGTGCCTGGTCGGGACAGGGTGGAACTGAAGCTTTCTTT TRBJ1-1 - TRBV30 TRBD1
CAYNSGVGDTQYF TGTGCCTATAACTCGGGTGTCGGAGATACGCAGTATTTT TRBJ2-3 - TRBV28 -
CASSVDPGTQNYEQYF TGTGCCAGCAGCGTAGACCCCGGGACTCAGAATTACGAGCAGTACTTC TRBJ2-7 - TRBV9 -
CSVDTRGAGLDYGYTF TGCAGCGTGGACACTCGGGGGGCAGGTCTGGACTATGGCTACACCTTC TRBJ1-2 - TRBV29-1 -
CASRLAGATDTQYF TGTGCCAGTAGATTAGCGGGAGCAACAGATACGCAGTATTTT TRBJ2-3 - TRBV19 TRBD2
CASSVVYEQYF TGTGCCAGCAGCGTCGTCTACGAGCAGTACTTC TRBJ2-7 once TRBV25-1 -
CASSPPGGGEAFF TGTGCCAGCAGCCCCCCAGGGGGGGGTGAAGCTTTCTTT TRBJ1-1 - TRBV7-3 TRBD1
CSVESKGAYGYTF TGCAGCGTTGAATCAAAGGGCGCCTATGGCTACACCTTC TRBJ1-2 - TRBV29-1 -
CSAPEGSQETQYF TGCAGTGCCCCAGAGGGTTCCCAAGAGACCCAGTACTTC TRBJ2-5 - TRBV20-1 -
CASSMYPENQPQHF TGTGCCAGTAGTATGTATCCAGAAAATCAGCCCCAGCATTTT TRBJ1-5 few TRBV19 -
CASRPTGTSSPDTQYF TGTGCCAGCAGACCGACCGGGACTAGCTCCCCAGATACGCAGTATTTT TRBJ2-3 - TRBV7-6 TRBD2
CASRPTPGTSGITDTQYF TGCGCCAGCAGACCTACCCCCGGGACTAGCGGGATCACAGATACGCAGTATTTT TRBJ2-3 once TRBV5-1 TRBD2
CAISLDREMNTEAFF TGTGCCATCAGTTTAGACAGGGAGATGAACACTGAAGCTTTCTTT TRBJ1-1 - TRBV10-3 TRBD1
CASSVGGASYNEQFF TGTGCCAGCAGCGTAGGGGGGGCGTCCTACAATGAGCAGTTCTTC TRBJ2-1 - TRBV9 -
CASSSLGVPTGDEKLFF TGTGCCAGCAGCTCACTGGGGGTCCCCACGGGGGACGAAAAACTGTTTTTT TRBJ1-4 - TRBV7-2 -
CASSEVLAVAGDFF TGTGCCAGCAGTGAAGTTTTAGCGGTAGCGGGGGATTTCTTC TRBJ2-1 once TRBV6-1 TRBD2
CASSVSGDMGETQYF TGTGCCAGCAGTGTAAGCGGGGACATGGGGGAGACCCAGTACTTC TRBJ2-5 - TRBV4-2 -
CASSRNRGNTGELFF TGTGCCAGCAGCAGAAACAGGGGAAACACCGGGGAGCTGTTTTTT TRBJ2-2 - TRBV7-6 TRBD1